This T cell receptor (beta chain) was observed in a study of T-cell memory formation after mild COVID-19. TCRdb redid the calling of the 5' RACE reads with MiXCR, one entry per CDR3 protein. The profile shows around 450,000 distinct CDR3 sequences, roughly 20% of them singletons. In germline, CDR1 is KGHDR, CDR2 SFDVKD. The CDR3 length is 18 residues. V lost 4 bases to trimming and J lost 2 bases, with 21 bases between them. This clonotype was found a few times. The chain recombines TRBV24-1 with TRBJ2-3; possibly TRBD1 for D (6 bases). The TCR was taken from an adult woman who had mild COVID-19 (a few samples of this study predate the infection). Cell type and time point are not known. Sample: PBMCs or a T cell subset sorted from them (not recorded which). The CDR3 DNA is TGTGCCACCAGTGACCTTCGCATAACAGGGATTAACACAGATACGCAGTATTTT. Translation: CATSDLRITGINTDTQYF.